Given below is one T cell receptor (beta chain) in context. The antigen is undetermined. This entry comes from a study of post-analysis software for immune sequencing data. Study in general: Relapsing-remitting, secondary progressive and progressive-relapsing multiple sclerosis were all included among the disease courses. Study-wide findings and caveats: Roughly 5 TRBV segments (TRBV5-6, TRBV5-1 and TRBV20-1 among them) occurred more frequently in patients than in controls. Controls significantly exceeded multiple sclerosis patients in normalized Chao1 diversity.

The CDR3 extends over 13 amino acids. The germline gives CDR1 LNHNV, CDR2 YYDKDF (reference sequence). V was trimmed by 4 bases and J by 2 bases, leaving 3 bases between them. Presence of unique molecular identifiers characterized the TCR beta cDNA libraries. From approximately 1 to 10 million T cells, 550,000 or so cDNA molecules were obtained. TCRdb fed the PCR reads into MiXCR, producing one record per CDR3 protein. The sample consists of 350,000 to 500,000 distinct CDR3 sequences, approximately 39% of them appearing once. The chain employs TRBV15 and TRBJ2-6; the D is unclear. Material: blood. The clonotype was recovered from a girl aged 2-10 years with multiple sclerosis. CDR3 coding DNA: TGTGCCACCAGCACGGCTGGGGCCAACGTCCTGACTTTC. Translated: CATSTAGANVLTF.